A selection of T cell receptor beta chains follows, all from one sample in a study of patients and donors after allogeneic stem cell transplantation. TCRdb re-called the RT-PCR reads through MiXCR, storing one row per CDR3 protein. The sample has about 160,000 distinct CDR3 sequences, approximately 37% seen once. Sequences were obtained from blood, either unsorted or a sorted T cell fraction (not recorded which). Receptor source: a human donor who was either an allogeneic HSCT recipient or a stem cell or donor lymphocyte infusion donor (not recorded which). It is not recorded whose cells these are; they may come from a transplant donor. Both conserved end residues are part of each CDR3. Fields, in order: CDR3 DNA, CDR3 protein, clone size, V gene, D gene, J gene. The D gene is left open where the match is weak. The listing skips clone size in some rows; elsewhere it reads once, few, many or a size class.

TGCAGTGCTAGAGATTGGGGGCCTCCTCGCTTGGGGAATTCACCCCTCCACTTT,CSARDWGPPRLGNSPLHF,.,TRBV20-1,.,TRBJ1-6
TGTGCCAGCAGCAGGGGAAGCAGGGTGAATTCACCCCTCCACTTT,CASSRGSRVNSPLHF,.,TRBV28,.,TRBJ1-6
TGTGCCAGCAGCGCGACAGGGGCCTCAGGGAACACTGAAGCTTTCTTT,CASSATGASGNTEAFF,.,TRBV7-3,TRBD1,TRBJ1-1
TGTGCCAGCAGCCCAGGGACAGGGAGTTTCTCGTACGAGCAGTACTTC,CASSPGTGSFSYEQYF,few,TRBV28,TRBD1,TRBJ2-7
TGTGCCAGCTCACCAGGGGCAGGGAACAATGAGCAGTTCTTC,CASSPGAGNNEQFF,once,TRBV18,.,TRBJ2-1
TGCGCCAGCAGCCAAGATGGGGGGAGCAATCAGCCCCAGCATTTT,CASSQDGGSNQPQHF,many,TRBV4-3,.,TRBJ1-5
TGTGCCATCAAGTCGGACAGGGGAGACACTGAAGCTTTCTTT,CAIKSDRGDTEAFF,.,TRBV10-3,TRBD1,TRBJ1-1
TGTGCCAGCAGCACCACAGGAATCCGGCCCAACTATGGCTACACCTTC,CASSTTGIRPNYGYTF,few,TRBV6-5,.,TRBJ1-2
TGCGCCAGCAGCCAATTACTGCCCGGGGGCACAGATACGCAGTATTTT,CASSQLLPGGTDTQYF,few,TRBV4-3,.,TRBJ2-3
TGTGCCAGCAGTACTCCTAACTATGGCTACACCTTC,CASSTPNYGYTF,few,TRBV6-6,.,TRBJ1-2
TGTGCCAGCAGCTTAGAGGCAGCCCACTATGGCTACACCTTC,CASSLEAAHYGYTF,.,TRBV7-9,.,TRBJ1-2
TGTGCCAGCAGTCTCAGCCTAGCGGGGGGGCTACCAGGGGAGCTGTTTTTT,CASSLSLAGGLPGELFF,.,TRBV12-3/TRBV12-4,TRBD2,TRBJ2-2
TGTGCCAGCAGAATTCCTCACAGGGGACAGGGTAATTCACCCCTCCACTTT,CASRIPHRGQGNSPLHF,.,TRBV7-2,TRBD1,TRBJ1-6
TGCGCCAGCAGCAACAGCGGGGGGGCCCCCTACAATGAGCAGTTCTTC,CASSNSGGAPYNEQFF,.,TRBV5-1,TRBD2,TRBJ2-1
TGTGCCAGCAGTCTTAACTGGGACTATGGCTACACCTTC,CASSLNWDYGYTF,once,TRBV12-3/TRBV12-4,.,TRBJ1-2
TGTGCCAGCAGTTTTCTCTCGGGGAGCACAGATACGCAGTATTTT,CASSFLSGSTDTQYF,.,TRBV27,.,TRBJ2-3
TGTGCCAGCAGCCCACCGACAGTCCAGGTTGGGTTCAACTATGGCTACACCTTC,CASSPPTVQVGFNYGYTF,.,TRBV4-2,.,TRBJ1-2
TGTGCCAGCAGTTTCGGGGAAGGCCCCCCCGAGACCCAGTACTTC,CASSFGEGPPETQYF,.,TRBV6-5,.,TRBJ2-5
TGCAGTGCTAGATTAAGGCAGGAAATTTCTAATGGGAAACTGTTTTTT,CSARLRQEISNGKLFF,once,TRBV20-1,.,TRBJ1-4
TGCAGCGTTCCGGGACAGGTGGATGGCTACACCTTC,CSVPGQVDGYTF,.,TRBV29-1,TRBD1,TRBJ1-2
TGTGCCAGCAGCCAAGGGACAGGGACCAATCAGCCCCAGCATTTT,CASSQGTGTNQPQHF,few,TRBV7-2,TRBD1,TRBJ1-5
TGTGCCAGCAGCGCCGACAGGGGGCATGAAAAACTGTTTTTT,CASSADRGHEKLFF,few,TRBV7-6,TRBD1,TRBJ1-4
TGCAGTGCTAGGACCCAGGAGACTGCGGGACGTCCCCAGCATTTT,CSARTQETAGRPQHF,few,TRBV20-1,.,TRBJ1-5
TGTGCCAGCAGCCAAGATTTGGGGGAGGCCCAGCCCCAGCATTTT,CASSQDLGEAQPQHF,.,TRBV4-2,.,TRBJ1-5
TGTGCCAGCAGCACTCTGCGGGGCAGGAATGAGCAGTTCTTC,CASSTLRGRNEQFF,many,TRBV7-9,.,TRBJ2-1
TGTGCCAGCAGTGAACGGGGCGGGGAGGGGCAGCCCCAGCATTTT,CASSERGGEGQPQHF,.,TRBV6-1,.,TRBJ1-5
TGTGCCAGCAGAGACATGCCACGGCTCTCTGGAAACACCATATATTTT,CASRDMPRLSGNTIYF,few,TRBV12-3/TRBV12-4,.,TRBJ1-3
TGCAGTGCCCATCGATTACTGGGGGGCTACACCTTC,CSAHRLLGGYTF,medium-sized,TRBV20-1,.,TRBJ1-2
TGTGCCAGCAGCTTAAAAGTCGGGCCGATCGCCGGGGAGCTGTTTTTT,CASSLKVGPIAGELFF,.,TRBV7-3,.,TRBJ2-2
TGTGCCAGCAGCCGAACTTCACGCGTACCCAATTCACCCCTCCACTTT,CASSRTSRVPNSPLHF,.,TRBV7-2,.,TRBJ1-6